The rows below give T cell receptor beta chains drawn from one sample of a study of T cell changes during pregnancy in multiple sclerosis. TCRdb's table, derived via immunoSEQ multiplex PCR, lists solely in-frame clones and lacks some. The table records approximately 18,000 clones, approximately 84% of them present only once. The specimen comprised CD8+ T cells from peripheral blood mononuclear cells, sampled in the second trimester of pregnancy. These receptors all come from a female donor in good health, enrolled as a control in a pregnancy study. The CDR3 runs from the conserved cysteine through the conserved F or W. Fields, in order: J gene, clone size, D gene, V gene, CDR3 DNA, CDR3 protein. D genes are given only for firm matches. Size tells how often a clone was seen (once, few, many) or the class of an expanded clone, and some rows leave it out.

TRBJ1-2 - - TRBV4-3 TGCGCCAGCAGCCAAGGGCAGGGAGGTGACTATGGCTACACCTTC CASSQGQGGDYGYTF
TRBJ1-2 - - TRBV27 TGTGCCAGCAGTCCTAACCAGGGGTATGGCTACACCTTC CASSPNQGYGYTF
TRBJ2-5 - TRBD1 TRBV5-1 TGCGCCACCAGCCCCAGAGGGGGCTTGGAGACCCAGTACTTC CATSPRGGLETQYF
TRBJ2-1 - TRBD2 TRBV6-6 TGTGCCAGCAGTTCATTTAGCGGGGGGTACAATGAGCAGTTCTTC CASSSFSGGYNEQFF
TRBJ2-7 - - TRBV7-9 TGTGCCAGCAGCCAGGAAAGAGAGCAGTACTTC CASSQEREQYF
TRBJ1-3 - - TRBV19 TGTGCCAGTAGTATAACAGCAGGGCCTGGAAACACCATATATTTT CASSITAGPGNTIYF
TRBJ1-5 few TRBD1 TRBV7-2 TGTGCCAGCAGCTTAGTCGGGACAGGGTTTCAGCCCCAGCATTTT CASSLVGTGFQPQHF
TRBJ2-5 - TRBD2 TRBV9 TGTGCCAGCAGCGTAGGAACGGCGGGGGGAGTCGACCAAGAGACCCAGTACTTC CASSVGTAGGVDQETQYF
TRBJ2-5 - TRBD2 TRBV4-3 TGCGCCAGCAGCACCCGGGGGGGCGGGGTCCGGGAGACCCAGTACTTC CASSTRGGGVRETQYF
TRBJ2-1 few TRBD2 TRBV10-3 TGTGCCATCAGTGGAAGCGGGGGGGCTCGGGACAATGAGCAGTTCTTC CAISGSGGARDNEQFF
TRBJ1-2 - - TRBV19 TGTGCCAGTACCTCGTCGGGGGGCTATGGCTACACCTTC CASTSSGGYGYTF
TRBJ1-1 - - TRBV19 TGTGCCAGTAGTATTATGTCGGGGAACACTGAAGCTTTCTTT CASSIMSGNTEAFF
TRBJ1-6 - - TRBV18 TGTGCCAGCTCACCGGGAGGCGCCGGTATCGACCCCCTCCACTTT CASSPGGAGIDPLHF
TRBJ2-7 - - TRBV7-2 TGTGCCAGCAGCTTAAGGGGGACGGAAAAGGACGAGCAGTACTTC CASSLRGTEKDEQYF
TRBJ2-7 - - TRBV5-1 TGCGCCAGCAGCCCCCCGACAGCCAACTACGAGCAGTACTTC CASSPPTANYEQYF
TRBJ2-3 few TRBD2 TRBV29-1 TGCAGCTACCGACTAGCGGGATATAGCACAGATACGCAGTATTTT CSYRLAGYSTDTQYF
TRBJ1-2 - - TRBV28 TGTGCCAGCAGTTTATTAGGGGGGGGGGCGCAAATTGAGGGCTACACCTTC CASSLLGGGAQIEGYTF
TRBJ2-7 few TRBD1 TRBV5-6 TGTGCCAGCAGTTCTAGACAGGGGGCGGGCGAGCAGTACTTC CASSSRQGAGEQYF
TRBJ1-2 - - TRBV6-1 TGTGCCACCTTCGGGGGTGGCTACACCTTC CATFGGGYTF
TRBJ1-4 - - TRBV16 TGTGCCAGCAGTGCGACAGGAGATAATGAAAAACTGTTTTTT CASSATGDNEKLFF
TRBJ1-2 - - TRBV7-8 TGTGCCAGCAGCTTAGCGTTAGGGGCCTATGGCTACACCTTC CASSLALGAYGYTF
TRBJ2-3 - - TRBV5-1 TGCGCCAGCAGCGTAACAGATACGCAGTATTTT CASSVTDTQYF
TRBJ2-4 - TRBD2 TRBV4-3 TGCGCCAGCAGCCAAGTCTCTGGGGGGGTACAGTACTTC CASSQVSGGVQYF
TRBJ2-2 once TRBD1 TRBV9 TGTGCCAGCAGCGCCTCCAAGGACAGGGCGAACACCGGGGAGCTGTTTTTT CASSASKDRANTGELFF
TRBJ1-2 - - TRBV11-2 TGTGCCAGCAGCTTTTTCCTCGGGGGGGATGGCTATGGCTACACCTTC CASSFFLGGDGYGYTF
TRBJ2-7 - - TRBV28 TGTGCCAGCAGTCCCTCCACGCCTATCGAGCAGTACTTC CASSPSTPIEQYF
TRBJ1-5 few - TRBV7-3 TGTGCCAGCAGCTTAGGGGCCTATCAGCCCCAGCATTTT CASSLGAYQPQHF
TRBJ1-2 once - TRBV4-3 TGCGCCAGCAGCCAACGAGCGGGGCTAGACGACTATGGCTACACCTTC CASSQRAGLDDYGYTF
TRBJ1-3 - - TRBV4-3 TGCGCCAGCAGCCAAGAAGGTTTATCCAGGGACTCTGGAAACACCATATATTTT CASSQEGLSRDSGNTIYF
TRBJ1-3 once - TRBV28 TGTGCCAGCAGTTTACCCAGGGATAGCTACTCTGGAAACACCATATATTTT CASSLPRDSYSGNTIYF
TRBJ2-1 medium-sized - TRBV7-9 TGTGCCAGCAGCCTACAGGGTTCGGTAGAGCAGTTCTTC CASSLQGSVEQFF
TRBJ2-5 - - TRBV13 TGTGCCAGCAGCTTTATGCGGGGGCAGGAGACCCAGTACTTC CASSFMRGQETQYF
TRBJ1-4 - TRBD1 TRBV4-2 TGTGCCAGCAGCCAAGATTCTCCGGGACAGGGAGCGGAAAAACTGTTTTTT CASSQDSPGQGAEKLFF
TRBJ2-7 - TRBD2 TRBV11-3 TGTGCCAGCAGCGTAGCTAGCGGCTACGAGCAGTACTTC CASSVASGYEQYF
TRBJ2-1 - - TRBV5-1 TGCGCCAGCAGCTACTGGAGGGAAGCTGGTGAGCAGTTCTTC CASSYWREAGEQFF
TRBJ2-2 - - TRBV25-1 TGTGCCAGCAGTGAATGGGGCTACGGGGAGCTGTTTTTT CASSEWGYGELFF
TRBJ1-2 - - TRBV28 TGTGCCAGCAGTGAGGACTCGTGGAAAGGCTACACCTTC CASSEDSWKGYTF
TRBJ2-5 - - TRBV19 TGTGCCAGTAGTATAGCGGGATATACCCAAGAGACCCAGTACTTC CASSIAGYTQETQYF
TRBJ1-2 - - TRBV11-2 TGTGCCAGCAGCTTTCAGGGGCCGTCTGGGGAGGGCTACACCTTC CASSFQGPSGEGYTF
TRBJ1-1 once - TRBV11-2 TGTGCCAGCAGCTTAGTGGCTTTCAACACTGAAGCTTTCTTT CASSLVAFNTEAFF
TRBJ2-1 - TRBD2 TRBV5-1 TGCGCCAGCAGCCCATTTAGCGGGGGGGACAATGAGCAGTTCTTC CASSPFSGGDNEQFF